These 30 T cell receptor beta chains originate from one sample sequenced in a study of CD8+CD57+ T cells in acquired aplastic anemia. Those patients picked for sequencing had displayed CD8+CD57+ cell expansion on flow cytometry. The template used for profiling TCR beta VDJ and CDR3 was genomic DNA. A single record per CDR3 protein comes from TCRdb applying MiXCR to the reads. The repertoire consists of fewer than 250,000 distinct CDR3 sequences, with over 40% occurring once and the leading ten covering 15% to 20%. Sequenced: sorted CD4+, CD8+, or CD8+CD57+ T cells (not recorded which) from PBMCs. Every receptor here comes from a human donor with aplastic anemia.

This clonotype was observed many times. V gene TRBV2 combines with J gene TRBJ2-2, with TRBD1 identical over 7 bases. The CDR3 sequence is 16 residues long. Looked up from germline, CDR1 is SNHLY and CDR2 is FYNNEI. The V and J ends lost 3 bases and 0 bases, in that order; junction bases with no gene match: 4. The CDR3 DNA is TGTGCCAGCAGTGAGATCGGACAGGCGAACACCGGGGAGCTGTTTTTT. Its protein is CASSEIGQANTGELFF.

V usage is TRBV5-1 and J usage is TRBJ2-7, with D perhaps being TRBD1 or TRBD2 (5 bases each). The CDR3 spans 14 residues. The V and J ends lost 3 bases and 2 bases respectively, with 12 bases between them. Germline CDR1 is SGHRS and CDR2 is YFSETQ. The CDR3 loop reads CASSYPRDPYEQYF. For the CDR3, the DNA is TGCGCCAGCAGCTACCCCCGGGACCCCTACGAGCAGTACTTC. The full variable domain, in which reference TRBV5-1 and TRBJ2-7 provide the parts outside the CDR3, is KAGVTQTPRYLIKTRGQQVTLSCSPISGHRSVSWYQQTPGQGLQFLFEYFSETQRNKGNFPGRFSGRQFSNSRSEMNVSTLELGDSALYLCASSYPRDPYEQYFGPGTRLTVT.

This clonotype has a single count. The J gene is TRBJ1-3, the V gene TRBV28, with TRBD1 matching 8 bases. In germline, CDR1 is MDHEN, CDR2 SYDVKM. The CDR3 contains 14 residues. With V trimmed by 5 bases and J by 5 bases, 5 bases remained unmatched. CDR3 nucleotide sequence: TGTGCCAGCAGTAGACAGGGGAAGCGAAACACCATATATTTT. Translation: CASSRQGKRNTIYF. The whole variable domain, remainder taken from reference TRBV28 and TRBJ1-3, is DVKVTQSSRYLVKRTGEKVFLECVQDMDHENMFWYRQDPGLGLRLIYFSYDVKMKEKGDIPEGYSVSREKKERFSLILESASTNQTSMYLCASSRQGKRNTIYFGEGSWLTVV.

The V gene is TRBV7-2, the J gene TRBJ1-1; a weak D match, TRBD1 (5 bases). In germline, CDR1 is SGHTA, CDR2 FQGNSA. CDR3 length equals 14 residues. V lost 6 bases to trimming and J lost 4 bases, with 15 bases between them. For the CDR3, the DNA is TGTGCCAGCAGTGGACTCACCGGGGGCACTGAAGCTTTCTTT. This encodes CASSGLTGGTEAFF.

In regard to this clonotype: At one end the junction does not follow the germline gene, possibly because of a read error. The chain carries TRBV5-1 and TRBJ1-1, with D hard to call. CDR1 SGHRS and CDR2 YFSETQ come from the germline V gene. The CDR3 length is 15 residues. The CDR3 here is CASSVGSQANTEAFF. The CDR3 nucleotides are TGTGCCAGCAGCGTAGGGTCCCAGGCGAACACTGAAGCTTTCTTT.

The chain employs TRBV24-1 and TRBJ1-2; a weak D match, TRBD1 (6 bases). Germline CDR1 reads KGHDR; CDR2 reads SFDVKD. CDR3 size: 13 residues. The V end lost 5 bases, the J end lost 2 bases, and 8 bases lay between the germline ends. CDR3 amino acids: CATSVQGNYGYTF. CDR3 DNA sequence: TGTGCCACCAGTGTTCAGGGGAACTATGGCTACACCTTC.

This sequence joins TRBV6-2 or TRBV6-3 and TRBJ2-7; TRBD1 matches 7 bases. CDR1 and CDR2 from the germline V gene are MNHEY and SVGEGT. CDR3 length equals 15 residues. V shed 6 bases and J 2 bases; nucleotides not matched to a gene: 10. CDR3 sequence reads: CASRVRGLPTYEQYF. In nucleotides, the CDR3 is TGTGCCAGCAGGGTAAGGGGGCTCCCCACCTACGAGCAGTACTTC.

This sequence joins TRBV10-2 and TRBJ2-3; D gene uncertain. Looked up from germline, CDR1 is WSHSY and CDR2 is SAAADI. This CDR3 contains 14 residues. The V end was cut by 11 bases, the J end by 0 bases, with 15 bases between. CDR3 in amino acids: CAQSAIGSTDTQYF. The DNA of the CDR3 is TGCGCCCAGAGCGCCATTGGGAGCACAGATACGCAGTATTTT.

This clonotype was detected a few times. The genes are TRBV27 and TRBJ2-3, with D unclear. Per the germline V gene, CDR1 is MNHEY and CDR2 is SMNVEV (reference sequence). The CDR3 is 14 amino acids. V lost 3 bases to trimming and J lost 3 bases, with 10 bases between them. Here the CDR3 reads CASSFMATTDTQYF. The CDR3 bases are TGTGCCAGCAGTTTTATGGCTACAACAGATACGCAGTATTTT.

The chain combines TRBV27 with TRBJ2-5; 8 nucleotides match TRBD1. The V and J ends lost 1 base and 6 bases, in that order; junction bases with no gene match: 7. The germline V gene has CDR1 MNHEY and CDR2 SMNVEV (reference sequence). The CDR3 contains 15 residues. The CDR3 spells CASSLYQGAAQTQYF. CDR3 DNA: TGTGCCAGCAGTTTATACCAGGGGGCCGCACAGACCCAGTACTTC.

The chain links TRBV7-3 to TRBJ1-1; possibly TRBD1 for D (5 bases). Germline values: CDR1 SGHTA, CDR2 FQGTGA. The CDR3 runs 14 residues. The V and J ends lost 5 bases and 1 base respectively, with 11 bases between them. CDR3 sequence: CASSIDRSNTEAFF. The CDR3 region has the DNA TGTGCCAGCAGCATAGACAGATCGAACACTGAAGCTTTCTTT.

Remarks on this clonotype: Its ends do not fully match the called genes, so a read error is possible. This chain joins TRBV20-1 and TRBJ2-2; the D gene is possibly TRBD2 (7 bases). Germline V gene sequence: CDR1 DFQATT, CDR2 SNEGSKA (reference sequence). The CDR3 loop spans 14 amino acids. CDR3 amino acids: CSAREGQNTGELFF. CDR3 bases: TGCAGCGCTAGGGAGGGACAGAACACCGGGGAGCTGTTTTTT.

This clonotype was seen only a few times. This sequence may be a read error, since a much larger clone differs from it by one base. CDR3 loop: CAASGGEGSPLHF. The CDR3 nucleotides are TGTGCCGCCAGCGGAGGGGAAGGGTCACCCCTCCACTTT. This chain uses TRBV6-5 with TRBJ1-6; D possibly corresponds to TRBD1 (5 bases). With 11 bases removed from V and 10 bases from J, the gap between germline ends came to 18 bases. This CDR3 has 13 residues. Germline CDR1 and CDR2: MNHEY and SVGAGI.

This chain connects TRBV9 to TRBJ1-6, with 7 bases fitting TRBD1. CDR3 length equals 15 residues. With V trimmed by 5 bases and J by 6 bases, 8 bases remained unmatched. Germline V gene lookup returns CDR1 SGDLS and CDR2 YYNGEE. CDR3 nucleotide sequence: TGTGCCAGCAGTGCTACGACAGGGAGTAATTCACCCCTCCACTTT. Protein product: CASSATTGSNSPLHF. Complete variable domain (other parts from reference TRBV9 and TRBJ1-6): DSGVTQTPKHLITATGQRVTLRCSPRSGDLSVYWYQQSLDQGLQFLIQYYNGEERAKGNILERFSAQQFPDLHSELNLSSLELGDSALYFCASSATTGSNSPLHFGNGTRLTVT.

The chain's CDR3 is CASSRLAGASNTGELFF. In nucleotides, the CDR3 is TGTGCCAGCAGTCGACTAGCGGGGGCTTCGAACACCGGGGAGCTGTTTTTT. V and J are TRBV6-2 or TRBV6-3 and TRBJ2-2; 12 bases are a match to TRBD2. Per the germline V gene, CDR1 is MNHEY and CDR2 is SVGEGT. The CDR3 loop spans 17 amino acids. The V and J ends lost 5 bases and 0 bases, in that order; junction bases with no gene match: 4.

Many counts were recorded for this clonotype. This chain uses TRBV5-5 with TRBJ2-7, with TRBD1 matching 9 bases. Germline V CDR1 and CDR2: SGHKS, YYEKEE (reference sequence). This CDR3 region has 14 residues. V lost 4 bases and J lost 3; bases outside the gene matches: 5. CDR3 coding DNA: TGTGCCAGCAGCGGGACAGGGATCGTCTACGAGCAGTACTTC. Protein product: CASSGTGIVYEQYF.

The chain couples TRBV20-1 to TRBJ2-7, with 7 bases matching TRBD1. The germline CDR1 and CDR2 sequences are DFQATT and SNEGSKA (reference sequence). The CDR3 is 14 amino acids. V gave up 5 bases and J gave up 3 bases; unmatched junction bases: 10. The CDR3 nucleotides read TGCAGTGCTTCTGAGACAGGGCCCCACTACGAGCAGTACTTC. The encoded protein is CSASETGPHYEQYF.

CDR3 residues: CSASRGADTEAFF. The CDR3 bases are TGCAGTGCTAGTCGGGGCGCCGACACTGAAGCTTTCTTT. V gene TRBV20-1 combines with J gene TRBJ1-1, with D possibly matching TRBD1 (5 bases). Trimming removed 3 bases from V and 3 bases from J, with 11 bases in between. Looked up from germline, CDR1 is DFQATT and CDR2 is SNEGSKA (reference sequence). This CDR3 is built from 13 residues.

A note on this clonotype: A much larger clone lies a single base off, so this may be a read error. Without the conserved terminal phenylalanine or tryptophan, this CDR3 likely stems from a read error. J is TRBJ1-1 and V is TRBV18; no reliable D call. The CDR3 is made up of 14 amino acids. Germline V CDR1 and CDR2: KGHSH, LQKENI. V dropped 1 base and J dropped 2 bases, with 8 bases sitting between them. DNA for the CDR3: TGTGCCAGCTCACCACAGGACGGAAACACTGAAGCTTTCCTT. Encoded protein: CASSPQDGNTEAFL.

A note on this clonotype: One junction end does not reproduce the germline sequence, and a read error may be involved. The V call is TRBV5-1, the J call TRBJ2-7, with 12 bases matching TRBD1. Germline-derived CDR1 and CDR2 are SGHRS and YFSETQ. The CDR3 totals 11 residues. The CDR3 is CASSDWDRGQF. DNA for the CDR3: TGCGCCAGCAGCGATTGGGACAGGGGGCAGTTC.

This chain connects TRBV2 to TRBJ2-3; D is possibly TRBD1 or TRBD2 (5 bases each). Trimming cost V 5 bases and J 14 bases, with 8 bases left between them. This CDR3 has 9 amino acids. Germline assignment: CDR1 SNHLY and CDR2 FYNNEI. CDR3 amino acids: CASSRDRYF. CDR3 bases: TGTGCCAGCAGTCGGGACCGGTATTTT.

The chain is built from TRBV15 and TRBJ2-1; tentative D call: TRBD2 (6 bases). The V end was cut by 0 bases, the J end by 0 bases, with 15 bases between. The CDR3 totals 18 residues. Germline CDR1 and CDR2: LNHNV and YYDKDF (reference sequence). CDR3 sequence (DNA): TGTGCCACCAGCAGAGACAGGATTGCGGGGAACTCCTACAATGAGCAGTTCTTC. Translation: CATSRDRIAGNSYNEQFF.

This clonotype was seen many times. This chain links TRBV7-9 with TRBJ1-2, with 8 bases lining up with TRBD1. Trimming took 3 bases from V and 2 from J; bases not matched to a gene: 5. Germline V lookup: CDR1 SEHNR, CDR2 FQNEAQ (reference sequence). The CDR3 runs to 15 residues. Here the CDR3 DNA reads TGTGCCAGCAGCTTTTCGACAGGGGTGAACTATGGCTACACCTTC. Encoded protein: CASSFSTGVNYGYTF.

The sample holds many counts of this clonotype. The chain uses TRBV7-9 and TRBJ1-3; D possibly corresponds to TRBD1 (5 bases). CDR1 and CDR2 from the germline V gene are SEHNR and FQNEAQ (reference sequence). V was cut by 1 base and J by 0 bases, with 13 bases left in between. This CDR3 contains 17 residues. The CDR3 region is CASSLEGRVNSGNTIYF. In DNA, the CDR3 is TGTGCCAGCAGCTTAGAAGGCAGGGTGAACTCTGGAAACACCATATATTTT. The whole variable domain, filled in from reference TRBV7-9 and TRBJ1-3, reads DTGVSQNPRHKITKRGQNVTFRCDPISEHNRLYWYRQTLGQGPEFLTYFQNEAQLEKSRLLSDRFSAERPKGSFSTLEIQRTEQGDSAMYLCASSLEGRVNSGNTIYFGEGSWLTVV.

This clonotype was detected ten times or more. The gene calls are TRBV11-2 and TRBJ2-2; D uncertain. The length of the CDR3 is 14 residues. The V and J ends lost 5 bases and 1 base respectively, with 8 bases between them. Per the germline V gene, CDR1 is SGHAT and CDR2 is FQNNGV. The CDR3 spells CASSPNRNTGELFF. CDR3 nucleotide sequence: TGTGCCAGCAGCCCCAACAGGAACACCGGGGAGCTGTTTTTT.

In its sample, this clonotype was seen a few times. J is TRBJ1-1 and V is TRBV5-4; D perhaps matches TRBD1 (5 bases). Trimming left V 4 bases short and J 4 bases short, with 14 bases between. Germline values: CDR1 SGHNT, CDR2 YYREEE (reference sequence). The CDR3 spans 14 residues. The CDR3: CASSPFGGSTEAFF. The CDR3 DNA reads as TGTGCCAGCAGCCCCTTCGGGGGAAGCACTGAAGCTTTCTTT. Complete variable domain (other parts from reference TRBV5-4 and TRBJ1-1): ETGVTQSPTHLIKTRGQQVTLRCSSQSGHNTVSWYQQALGQGPQFIFQYYREEENGRGNFPPRFSGLQFPNYSSELNVNALELDDSALYLCASSPFGGSTEAFFGQGTRLTVV.

This clonotype was picked up many times. V usage is TRBV20-1 and J usage is TRBJ1-5; D ambiguous. Germline V gene data show CDR1 as DFQATT and CDR2 as SNEGSKA (reference sequence). The CDR3 has 15 amino acids. V was pared by 0 bases and J by 4 bases, with 13 bases between. Here the CDR3 DNA reads TGCAGTGCTAGAGATCAAGTACAGCTAAATCAGCCCCAGCATTTT. Amino acids: CSARDQVQLNQPQHF.

The chain combines TRBV29-1 with TRBJ1-2; no definite D call. The V end was cut by 6 bases, the J end by 8 bases, with 13 bases between. CDR1 is SQVTM, CDR2 ANQGSEA, per germline. This CDR3 has 11 amino acids. In DNA, the CDR3 is TGCAGCGTCGACGAGTTAGTCGGCTACACCTTC. Its protein product is CSVDELVGYTF.

Many counts were recorded for this clonotype. The rearrangement uses TRBV7-8 and TRBJ1-5; TRBD1 is a possible D gene (5 bases). CDR1 is SGHVS, CDR2 FQNEAQ, per germline. This CDR3 region has 15 residues. V gave up 0 bases and J gave up 5 bases, with 11 bases separating them. The CDR3 reads CASSLAEGPHQPQHF. In nucleotides, the CDR3 is TGTGCCAGCAGCTTAGCCGAGGGACCCCATCAGCCCCAGCATTTT. The whole variable domain, filled in from reference TRBV7-8 and TRBJ1-5, reads GAGVSQSPRYKVAKRGQDVALRCDPISGHVSLFWYQQALGQGPEFLTYFQNEAQLDKSGLPSDRFFAERPEGSVSTLKIQRTQQEDSAVYLCASSLAEGPHQPQHFGDGTRLSIL.

The chain carries TRBV20-1 and TRBJ2-5; D ambiguous. The germline V gene has CDR1 DFQATT and CDR2 SNEGSKA (reference sequence). The CDR3 runs to 14 residues. V lost 5 bases to trimming and J lost 5 bases, with 18 bases between them. The CDR3, as DNA: TGCAGTGCTGGAACACCCAGCTTGCAGGAGACCCAGTACTTC. Protein sequence: CSAGTPSLQETQYF.